This is a list of T cell receptor beta chains from one sample in a study of technical replicates of blood from a few donors. Method: immunoSEQ multiplex PCR; TCRdb's copy keeps in-frame clones and lacks some. The sample carries roughly 62,000 clones, approximately 94% recorded once. The source material was PBMCs. These receptors were collected from a human donor in good health. Some clones in this sample may be carry-over from other donors' samples. Both conserved end residues are part of each CDR3. The D gene is left open where the match is weak. Clone size is stated in some rows and not others, as once, few, many or a class when expanded.

J: TRBJ1-5
size: .
D: .
V: TRBV6-4
CDR3: CASSDSNEGDDSNQPQHF
DNA: TGTGCCAGCAGTGACTCGAATGAGGGGGACGATAGCAATCAGCCCCAGCATTTT

J: TRBJ2-5
size: .
D: TRBD1
V: TRBV4-1
CDR3: CASSQNRGTQYF
DNA: TGCGCCAGCAGCCAAAACAGGGGGACCCAGTACTTC

J: TRBJ2-3
size: once
D: TRBD2
V: TRBV4-2
CDR3: CASSQELAGGTDTQYF
DNA: TGTGCCAGCAGCCAAGAACTAGCGGGCGGCACAGATACGCAGTATTTT

J: TRBJ1-5
size: .
D: TRBD1
V: TRBV7-2
CDR3: CASSLATGGNQPQHF
DNA: TGTGCCAGCAGCTTAGCGACAGGGGGAAATCAGCCCCAGCATTTT

J: TRBJ1-2
size: once
D: .
V: TRBV30
CDR3: CAWTKGNYGYTF
DNA: TGTGCCTGGACTAAGGGGAACTATGGCTACACCTTC

J: TRBJ1-2
size: .
D: .
V: TRBV7-2
CDR3: CASSGGGESRGYTF
DNA: TGTGCCAGCAGCGGGGGGGGCGAGTCGAGGGGCTACACCTTC

J: TRBJ1-1
size: .
D: .
V: TRBV4-1
CDR3: CASSQARGVNTEAFF
DNA: TGCGCCAGCAGCCAAGCACGGGGGGTGAACACTGAAGCTTTCTTT

J: TRBJ2-7
size: .
D: TRBD1
V: TRBV5-6
CDR3: CASSLETGTGYYEQYF
DNA: TGTGCCAGCAGCTTGGAGACCGGGACAGGGTACTACGAGCAGTACTTC

J: TRBJ2-7
size: .
D: TRBD2
V: TRBV27
CDR3: CASSLVLAGREQYF
DNA: TGTGCCAGCAGTTTAGTACTAGCGGGTCGCGAGCAGTACTTC

J: TRBJ1-2
size: .
D: TRBD1
V: TRBV12-5
CDR3: CASGLGDRGHYGYTF
DNA: TGTGCTAGTGGTTTGGGGGACAGGGGGCACTATGGCTACACCTTC

J: TRBJ2-3
size: .
D: TRBD2
V: TRBV6-5
CDR3: CASSRTSSADTQYF
DNA: TGTGCCAGCAGCCGGACTAGTTCGGCAGATACGCAGTATTTT

J: TRBJ2-1
size: .
D: TRBD2
V: TRBV5-1
CDR3: CASGGGAFNEQFF
DNA: TGCGCCAGCGGCGGGGGGGCGTTCAATGAGCAGTTCTTC

J: TRBJ2-5
size: .
D: TRBD2
V: TRBV7-7
CDR3: CASSLGGGRSAETQYF
DNA: TGTGCCAGCAGCTTAGGAGGCGGGAGGTCCGCAGAGACCCAGTACTTC

J: TRBJ2-2
size: .
D: .
V: TRBV9
CDR3: CASSVQGGTGELFF
DNA: TGTGCCAGCAGCGTACAGGGCGGCACCGGGGAGCTGTTTTTT

J: TRBJ2-3
size: .
D: TRBD2
V: TRBV6-5
CDR3: CASSRTSGSTDTQYF
DNA: TGTGCCAGCAGCCGGACTAGCGGAAGCACAGATACGCAGTATTTT

J: TRBJ1-5
size: .
D: TRBD1
V: TRBV27
CDR3: CASSPRTGASNQPQHF
DNA: TGTGCCAGCAGTCCCCGGACAGGGGCGAGCAATCAGCCCCAGCATTTT

J: TRBJ1-5
size: few
D: .
V: TRBV6-1
CDR3: CASRREIGLQPQHF
DNA: TGTGCCAGCAGAAGGGAGATAGGCCTTCAGCCCCAGCATTTT

J: TRBJ2-2
size: .
D: .
V: TRBV6-6
CDR3: CASGGTGELFF
DNA: TGTGCCAGCGGCGGGACCGGGGAGCTGTTTTTT

J: TRBJ2-7
size: .
D: .
V: TRBV5-4
CDR3: CASGQGGFMDEQYF
DNA: TGTGCCAGCGGACAGGGAGGGTTTATGGACGAGCAGTACTTC

J: TRBJ2-3
size: .
D: .
V: TRBV7-2
CDR3: CASSYWGGPGDTQYF
DNA: TGTGCCAGCAGCTACTGGGGGGGGCCAGGGGATACGCAGTATTTT

J: TRBJ2-7
size: .
D: TRBD1
V: TRBV30
CDR3: CAWGFGQGNYEQYF
DNA: TGTGCCTGGGGGTTCGGACAGGGAAACTACGAGCAGTACTTC

J: TRBJ2-3
size: once
D: .
V: TRBV6-8
CDR3: CASLLPPDWHGTQYF
DNA: TGTGCCAGCCTATTGCCCCCCGACTGGCACGGGACGCAGTATTTT

J: TRBJ1-5
size: .
D: .
V: TRBV4-3
CDR3: CASSQDRTVGNQPQHF
DNA: TGCGCCAGCAGCCAAGACCGCACAGTAGGCAATCAGCCCCAGCATTTT

J: TRBJ2-1
size: .
D: TRBD2
V: TRBV4-3
CDR3: CASSHRTSGVSRYNEQFF
DNA: TGCGCCAGCAGCCACCGGACTAGCGGGGTTTCTCGGTACAATGAGCAGTTCTTC

J: TRBJ1-3
size: .
D: TRBD1
V: TRBV2
CDR3: CASSYGQGKAGNTIYF
DNA: TGTGCCAGCAGTTATGGACAGGGAAAAGCTGGAAACACCATATATTTT

J: TRBJ2-5
size: .
D: TRBD2
V: TRBV5-1
CDR3: CASSLAGSSGGQETQYF
DNA: TGCGCCAGCAGCTTGGCCGGTTCTAGCGGGGGTCAAGAGACCCAGTACTTC

J: TRBJ2-1
size: .
D: .
V: TRBV6-1
CDR3: CASSVVNEQFF
DNA: TGTGCCAGCAGTGTAGTGAATGAGCAGTTCTTC

J: TRBJ1-1
size: .
D: .
V: TRBV4-3
CDR3: CASSQGTPSKTEAFF
DNA: TGCGCCAGCAGCCAAGGTACACCGTCCAAAACTGAAGCTTTCTTT

J: TRBJ2-1
size: .
D: .
V: TRBV7-9
CDR3: CATTEGVGREQFF
DNA: TGTGCTACAACCGAGGGCGTAGGACGTGAGCAGTTCTTC

J: TRBJ1-2
size: .
D: TRBD1
V: TRBV19
CDR3: CASSTPGTGSYGYTF
DNA: TGTGCCAGTAGTACTCCCGGGACAGGGTCCTATGGCTACACCTTC

J: TRBJ2-2
size: .
D: .
V: TRBV7-3
CDR3: CASSSSGANTGELFF
DNA: TGTGCCAGCAGCTCGTCGGGGGCGAACACCGGGGAGCTGTTTTTT

J: TRBJ2-5
size: .
D: TRBD2
V: TRBV7-8
CDR3: CASSPMRGNAETQYF
DNA: TGTGCCAGCAGCCCCATGCGGGGGAACGCGGAGACCCAGTACTTC

J: TRBJ2-7
size: .
D: .
V: TRBV4-2
CDR3: CATTGANYEQYF
DNA: TGTGCCACGACCGGAGCAAACTACGAGCAGTACTTC

J: TRBJ2-4
size: .
D: TRBD2
V: TRBV4-2
CDR3: CASSQAPGASGSLAKNIQYF
DNA: TGTGCCAGCAGCCAAGCCCCTGGGGCTAGCGGGAGTCTAGCCAAAAACATTCAGTACTTC

J: TRBJ2-6
size: many
D: TRBD2
V: TRBV4-3
CDR3: CASSQPSSGSGANVLTF
DNA: TGCGCCAGCAGCCAACCTTCTAGCGGCTCTGGGGCCAACGTCCTGACTTTC

J: TRBJ2-7
size: .
D: .
V: TRBV6-1
CDR3: CASSESDRRAYEQYF
DNA: TGTGCCAGCAGTGAAAGTGACAGGAGAGCCTACGAGCAGTACTTC

J: TRBJ2-2
size: .
D: TRBD1
V: TRBV5-1
CDR3: CASSLARTGGNTGELFF
DNA: TGCGCCAGCAGCTTGGCACGGACAGGAGGGAACACCGGGGAGCTGTTTTTT

J: TRBJ1-3
size: .
D: TRBD1
V: TRBV5-1
CDR3: CASSWTGGSGNTIYF
DNA: TGCGCCAGCAGTTGGACAGGGGGCTCTGGAAACACCATATATTTT

J: TRBJ1-6
size: once
D: .
V: TRBV5-8
CDR3: CASSPGQTSSPLHF
DNA: TGTGCCAGCAGCCCTGGACAGACAAGTTCACCCCTCCACTTT

J: TRBJ2-7
size: .
D: TRBD1
V: TRBV6-5
CDR3: CASSAPGTGGTEQYF
DNA: TGTGCCAGCAGTGCCCCCGGGACAGGGGGCACCGAGCAGTACTTC

J: TRBJ2-1
size: .
D: .
V: TRBV4-3
CDR3: CASSPDRASSYNEQFF
DNA: TGCGCCAGCAGCCCGGACAGAGCAAGCTCCTACAATGAGCAGTTCTTC

J: TRBJ2-6
size: .
D: .
V: TRBV2
CDR3: CASSPRTVGANVLTF
DNA: TGTGCCAGCAGCCCCAGGACAGTGGGGGCCAACGTCCTGACTTTC

J: TRBJ1-5
size: .
D: TRBD1
V: TRBV10-3
CDR3: CAISESNRGGNQPQHF
DNA: TGTGCCATCAGTGAGTCGAACAGGGGGGGCAATCAGCCCCAGCATTTT

J: TRBJ2-7
size: .
D: TRBD1
V: TRBV7-8
CDR3: CASSPRRQGSYEQYF
DNA: TGTGCCAGCAGCCCTAGACGACAGGGATCATACGAGCAGTACTTC

J: TRBJ2-5
size: .
D: .
V: TRBV25-1
CDR3: CASSEYGVGQETQYF
DNA: TGTGCCAGCAGTGAATACGGGGTCGGTCAAGAGACCCAGTACTTC

J: TRBJ2-1
size: once
D: .
V: TRBV15
CDR3: CATSREGVYNEQFF
DNA: TGTGCCACCAGCAGAGAAGGAGTTTACAATGAGCAGTTCTTC

J: TRBJ2-2
size: .
D: TRBD1
V: TRBV6-6
CDR3: CASRGQGEATGELFF
DNA: TGTGCCAGCAGGGGACAGGGGGAGGCCACCGGGGAGCTGTTTTTT

J: TRBJ2-5
size: .
D: .
V: TRBV5-4
CDR3: CASSERWAGQETQYF
DNA: TGTGCCAGCAGCGAACGTTGGGCTGGCCAAGAGACCCAGTACTTC

J: TRBJ2-7
size: .
D: TRBD2
V: TRBV9
CDR3: CASSVDPSGRWEQYF
DNA: TGTGCCAGCAGCGTAGATCCCAGCGGGAGATGGGAGCAGTACTTC

J: TRBJ1-4
size: .
D: .
V: TRBV28
CDR3: CASSLGGSFGEKLFF
DNA: TGTGCCAGCAGTCTTGGGGGCTCCTTCGGGGAAAAACTGTTTTTT

J: TRBJ2-1
size: .
D: .
V: TRBV12-5
CDR3: CASGLVYEQFF
DNA: TGTGCTAGTGGTTTGGTCTATGAGCAGTTCTTC

J: TRBJ2-3
size: .
D: .
V: TRBV10-3
CDR3: CAAGTPTDTQYF
DNA: TGTGCCGCAGGGACACCCACAGATACGCAGTATTTT

J: TRBJ2-7
size: .
D: TRBD2
V: TRBV6-5
CDR3: CASSGLAGVGEQYF
DNA: TGTGCCAGCAGTGGACTAGCGGGAGTAGGGGAGCAGTACTTC